This TCR beta chain appears in the sequencing data of a study of blood T cell repertoires in COVID-19. Participants spanned ages roughly 18 to 95 years and resided in roughly 22 US areas. Cohort 3 donors were reported recovered after two negative PCRs, clearance, or symptom resolution. Repertoires were generated with immunoSEQ multiplex PCR, while TCRdb's copy carries only in-frame clones and drops some. The sample shows a few hundred thousand clones, around nine tenths of them seen only once. Germline-derived CDR1 and CDR2 are KGHDR and SFDVKD. V trimming: 4 bases; J trimming: 0 bases; junction bases outside the gene matches: 5. This CDR3 is 16 amino acids long.

The sequenced sample consisted of PBMCs or T cells enriched from blood (not recorded which). The V and J genes are TRBV24-1 and TRBJ2-1, with 7 bases lining up with TRBD2. This TCR was sampled from a woman in her thirties who had recovered from COVID-19. The CDR3 DNA reads TGTGCCACCAGTGAGGCTAGCGGCGACTCCTACAATGAGCAGTTCTTC. Its translation is CATSEASGDSYNEQFF.